Each of the 20 T cell receptor beta chains below was sequenced from the same sample in a study of cytomegalovirus exposure and HLA in healthy donors. Primers included in the PCR were 60 Vbeta and 13 Jbeta primers. Repertoires were generated with immunoSEQ multiplex PCR, while TCRdb's copy carries only in-frame clones and drops some. The sample includes some 150,000 clones, approximately 84% of them seen just once. Sequencing used PBMCs. The source is a woman in her 40s in good health and CMV-seronegative.

The J gene is TRBJ1-1, the V gene TRBV6-6; D call uncertain. Per the germline V gene, CDR1 is MNHNY and CDR2 is SVGAGI (reference sequence). There are 14 residues in the CDR3. Trimming took off 1 base at V and 3 bases at J, with 9 bases between the two ends. The CDR3: CASSYWEADTEAFF. CDR3 nucleotides: TGTGCCAGCAGTTACTGGGAGGCGGACACTGAAGCTTTCTTT.

This clone was counted once. V and J are TRBV5-1 and TRBJ2-3; 10 positions match TRBD2. Per the germline V gene, CDR1 is SGHRS and CDR2 is YFSETQ. This CDR3 region has 16 residues. Trimming removed 0 bases from V and 4 bases from J; junction bases left unmatched: 5. CDR3 sequence: CASSLEAGGPADTQYF. For the CDR3, the DNA is TGCGCCAGCAGCTTGGAAGCGGGAGGGCCGGCAGATACGCAGTATTTT.

CDR3 DNA sequence: TGTGCCAGCTCATCCTCGACTAGCGGGAGATTGGAGACCCAGTACTTC. Residues: CASSSSTSGRLETQYF. This sequence joins TRBV18 and TRBJ2-5; TRBD2 matches at 12 bases. Germline V gene sequence: CDR1 KGHSH, CDR2 LQKENI. Trimming took 5 bases from V and 5 from J; bases not matched to a gene: 9. The CDR3 extends over 16 amino acids.

The rearrangement joins TRBV6-6 to TRBJ1-3; 8 bases agree with TRBD1. The CDR3 contains 16 residues. Trimming removed 5 bases from V and 3 bases from J; junction bases left unmatched: 9. Germline V gives CDR1 MNHNY, CDR2 SVGAGI (reference sequence). The CDR3, as DNA: TGTGCCAGCAGTACGGACAGGGTTCAACTTGGAAACACCATATATTTT. Amino acids: CASSTDRVQLGNTIYF.

The sample holds one count of this clone. The CDR3 sequence: CAHRTLGWGLVTYEQYF. The DNA of the CDR3 is TGTGCCCATAGAACCCTGGGTTGGGGACTAGTGACCTACGAGCAGTACTTC. This sequence joins TRBV7-7 and TRBJ2-7; TRBD2 matches 8 bases. The CDR3 runs 17 residues. CDR1 is SSHAT, CDR2 FNYEAQ, per germline (reference sequence). The trim removed 11 bases at V and 2 bases at J, leaving 20 bases unmatched.

The chain uses TRBV11-1 and TRBJ2-1; TRBD2 might be the D (5 bases). CDR3 length equals 15 residues. Germline CDR1 and CDR2: SGHAT and FQDESV (reference sequence). Trimming stripped 5 bases from V and 2 bases from J, with 13 bases between. The CDR3 DNA reads as TGTGCCAGCAGCACGAGCGGCCCCACCTACAATGAGCAGTTCTTC. This sequence encodes CASSTSGPTYNEQFF.

The chain combines TRBV18 with TRBJ1-2; D is unclear. Germline CDR1 KGHSH, CDR2 LQKENI. V lost 0 bases to trimming and J lost 5 bases, with 13 bases between them. The CDR3 is 15 residues long. The CDR3 DNA reads as TGTGCCAGCTCACCACCGTCACGCAAGACTTATGGCTACACCTTC. Protein sequence: CASSPPSRKTYGYTF.

This clone was seen a handful of times. V gene TRBV5-1 combines with J gene TRBJ2-7; TRBD1 might be the D (5 bases). V was shortened by 0 bases and J by 3 bases, with 13 bases between the two germline ends. CDR1 and CDR2 (germline): SGHRS, YFSETQ. The CDR3 sequence is 15 residues long. CDR3 DNA: TGCGCCAGCAGCTTGGGGGGCGCCCCCAACTACGAGCAGTACTTC. Translating it yields CASSLGGAPNYEQYF.

The chain recombines TRBV10-1 with TRBJ2-7; 9 bases line up with TRBD2. This CDR3 spans 15 amino acids. Looked up from germline, CDR1 is WNHNN and CDR2 is SYGVQD (reference sequence). The V and J ends lost 11 bases and 1 base, in that order; junction bases with no gene match: 12. The CDR3 nucleotides are TGCGCCCCCGACCGAGAGACTAGCGGATCCTACGAGCAGTACTTC. This encodes CAPDRETSGSYEQYF.

The chain links TRBV9 to TRBJ2-1; TRBD2 agrees at 13 bases. The CDR3 consists of 17 residues. Germline assignment: CDR1 SGDLS and CDR2 YYNGEE. The V and J ends lost 2 bases and 7 bases, in that order; junction bases with no gene match: 9. Written as DNA, the CDR3 is TGTGCCAGCAGCGTGGGCTCCGGGACTAGCGGGACTAATGAGCAGTTCTTC. Translation: CASSVGSGTSGTNEQFF.

The chain recombines TRBV18 with TRBJ1-2; D ambiguous. V lost 5 bases, J lost 4 bases, and 17 bases lay in between. CDR1 is KGHSH and CDR2 is LQKENI in the germline V gene. This CDR3 comprises 15 residues. CDR3 region: CASSERNPAGYGYTF. Written as DNA, the CDR3 is TGTGCCAGCTCAGAAAGAAATCCAGCGGGCTATGGCTACACCTTC. The full variable domain, with the rest looked up from reference TRBV18 and TRBJ1-2, is NAGVMQNPRHLVRRRGQEARLRCSPMKGHSHVYWYRQLPEEGLKFMVYLQKENIIDESGMPKERFSAEFPKEGPSILRIQQVVRGDSAAYFCASSERNPAGYGYTFGSGTRLTVV.

CDR3 sequence: CASSLVRGEQYF. The CDR3 region has the DNA TGTGCCAGCAGCTTAGTCAGGGGCGAGCAGTACTTC. The chain couples TRBV7-2 to TRBJ2-5; a weak D match, TRBD1 (6 bases). The J call may be in error: the DNA end matches TRBJ2-7 better. Germline assignment: CDR1 SGHTA and CDR2 FQGNSA. The CDR3 is 12 amino acids.

This clone was detected a few times. The chain has TRBV6-5 and TRBJ2-5, with a weak D call TRBD2 (6 bases). Germline V gives CDR1 MNHEY, CDR2 SVGAGI. This CDR3 has 16 residues. V was cut by 2 bases and J by 4 bases, with 17 bases left in between. The CDR3 spells CASSYRDTLGRETQYF. The DNA for the CDR3 is TGTGCCAGCAGTTACCGCGACACCCTCGGGAGAGAGACCCAGTACTTC.

The chain has TRBV7-3 and TRBJ2-3; 10 bases align to TRBD2. The J segment lost 3 bases and the V segment lost 4 bases, leaving 4 bases of the junction unmatched. Germline V gene data show CDR1 as SGHTA and CDR2 as FQGTGA. This CDR3 is built from 15 residues. CDR3 region: CASSSSSGRTDTQYF. The DNA for the CDR3 is TGTGCCAGCAGCTCGTCTAGCGGGAGAACAGATACGCAGTATTTT.

The chain has TRBV9 and TRBJ2-1; 8 bases map to TRBD2. This CDR3 comprises 17 residues. The ends lost 4 bases at V and 0 bases at J; junction bases unmatched: 9. Germline-derived CDR1 and CDR2 are SGDLS and YYNGEE. The CDR3 DNA reads TGTGCCAGCAGCTCCTGGACTAGCCAAACCTCCTACAATGAGCAGTTCTTC. Amino acid sequence: CASSSWTSQTSYNEQFF.

The V call is TRBV2, the J call TRBJ2-7, with TRBD1 as a possible D gene (6 bases). The CDR3 has 15 residues. V was shortened by 6 bases and J by 3 bases, with 18 bases between the two germline ends. The germline CDR1 and CDR2 sequences are SNHLY and FYNNEI. CDR3 DNA sequence: TGTGCCAGCAGGGGTGGTCAGGGGATAAACTACGAGCAGTACTTC. Translated: CASRGGQGINYEQYF.

The rearrangement uses TRBV19 and TRBJ1-5; possible D gene TRBD1, 5 bases. The CDR3 covers 16 residues. Germline CDR1 and CDR2: LNHDA and SQIVND (reference sequence). V lost 4 bases and J lost 2, with 15 bases in between. The CDR3 spells CASSRGTPGGNQPQHF. In DNA form, the CDR3 reads TGTGCCAGTAGTAGGGGGACCCCGGGGGGCAATCAGCCCCAGCATTTT.

The rearrangement links TRBV6-6 to TRBJ2-7; TRBD1 agrees at 7 bases. This CDR3 has 15 residues. J gave up 2 bases and V 0 bases, and 4 bases lay outside the gene matches. CDR1 and CDR2 (germline): MNHNY, SVGAGI (reference sequence). CDR3 sequence: CASSYSGTETYEQYF. CDR3 DNA sequence: TGTGCCAGCAGTTACTCCGGGACAGAAACCTACGAGCAGTACTTC.

The chain is built from TRBV7-8 and TRBJ2-5, with 8 positions matching TRBD2. Trimming took 0 bases from V and 5 from J; bases not matched to a gene: 8. The CDR3 contains 16 residues. Per the germline V gene, CDR1 is SGHVS and CDR2 is FQNEAQ. The CDR3 DNA sequence: TGTGCCAGCAGCTTAGCTAGCGGGACACCGGGGGAGACCCAGTACTTC. Translation: CASSLASGTPGETQYF. The variable domain in full, completed from reference TRBV7-8 and TRBJ2-5, reads GAGVSQSPRYKVAKRGQDVALRCDPISGHVSLFWYQQALGQGPEFLTYFQNEAQLDKSGLPSDRFFAERPEGSVSTLKIQRTQQEDSAVYLCASSLASGTPGETQYFGPGTRLLVL.

The V gene is TRBV6-5, the J gene TRBJ1-2; D call uncertain. This CDR3 comprises 15 residues. From germline, CDR1 is MNHEY and CDR2 SVGAGI. The V and J ends lost 5 bases and 7 bases respectively, with 20 bases between them. In nucleotides, the CDR3 is TGTGCCAGCAGTCCCTCGGGTCGTCTACTAGGTGGCTACACCTTC. Its protein product is CASSPSGRLLGGYTF.